Sequencing of this TCR beta chain was carried out in a study of blood T cell repertoires in COVID-19. Study overall: Samples of COVID-19 (acute and convalescent) were obtained from the United States, Italy and Spain. T cells, B-cell-depleted T cells, or PBMCs supplied cDNA or gDNA.

Germline CDR1 and CDR2: SGHTA and FQGNSA. V was cut by 11 bases and J by 0 bases, with 15 bases left in between. CDR3 length equals 14 residues. In the original analysis: Reference gene primer amplification yielded estimated nucleated cell counts. Here immunoSEQ multiplex PCR was the method, and the copy in TCRdb shows in-frame clones only, minus some. V and J calls and clone size are given by that table; D and trimming were obtained from the DNA. Among some 33,000 clones listed, approximately 85% were seen once. This TCR was sampled from a man between 60 and 70 years old with active COVID-19. The chain carries TRBV7-2 and TRBJ2-3; no clear D. The sample was peripheral blood. CDR3 protein: CARPSRLSTDTQYF. The CDR3 nucleotides read TGTGCCCGGCCTTCCAGACTCAGCACAGATACGCAGTATTTT.